The following is a TCR beta chain sequence with its context. Its antigen is not identified. These data are taken from a study of cytomegalovirus exposure and HLA in healthy donors. Study conclusions and caveats: TCR beta chain V- and J-gene trimming was linked, in a later analysis, to a missense variant in DCLRE1C.

The CDR3 totals 14 residues. Germline CDR1 LNHNV, CDR2 YYDKDF (reference sequence). The J segment lost 7 bases and the V segment lost 2 bases, leaving 4 bases of the junction unmatched. In the PCR, 60 Vbeta and 13 Jbeta primers were used. Method: immunoSEQ multiplex PCR; TCRdb's copy keeps in-frame clones and lacks some. The sample lists 90,000 to 110,000 clones, approximately 70% occurring once. The chain carries TRBV15 and TRBJ2-1, with 8 nucleotides matching TRBD1. Sequenced sample: PBMCs. The TCR originated in a man between 40 and 49 years old in good health and CMV-seronegative. CDR3 amino acids: CATSRRQGWNEQFF. CDR3 sequence (DNA): TGTGCCACCAGCAGACGACAGGGGTGGAATGAGCAGTTCTTC.